This T cell receptor beta chain emerged from a study of control samples from healthy donors and cancer patients. Only in-frame clones appear in the TCRdb table, and some are missing; sequencing was by immunoSEQ multiplex PCR. The data contain approximately 100,000 clones, just over 90% of them singletons. The length of the CDR3 is 16 residues. V was clipped by 4 bases and J by 4 bases, with 18 bases between them. CDR1 and CDR2 (germline): SGHNT, YYREEE (reference sequence). The receptor comes from a woman aged 18 to 35 in good health. The genes are TRBV5-4 and TRBJ2-1; tentative D call: TRBD2 (5 bases). The sample was blood. CDR3 amino acids: CASSNFKEDFYNEQFF. CDR3 sequence (DNA): TGTGCCAGCAGCAATTTTAAGGAGGATTTTTACAATGAGCAGTTCTTC.